The 30 T cell receptor beta chains below were found in one sample sequenced in a study of blood T cell repertoires in COVID-19. Sequenced by immunoSEQ multiplex PCR; TCRdb stores in-frame clones only, minus some. The sample has approximately 190,000 clones; 65% to 85% are singletons. The sequenced sample consisted of PBMCs or T cells enriched from blood (not recorded which). These receptor sequences come from a man in his forties who had recovered from COVID-19.

The chain is built from TRBV5-1 and TRBJ2-1; the D gene is possibly TRBD2 (6 bases). Trimming cost V 0 bases and J 4 bases, with 11 bases left between them. Germline-derived CDR1 and CDR2 are SGHRS and YFSETQ. The CDR3 is made up of 15 amino acids. CDR3 nucleotides: TGCGCCAGCAGCTTGGCCGGGGGTGGGTACAATGAGCAGTTCTTC. Translation: CASSLAGGGYNEQFF.

The gene calls are TRBV27 and TRBJ1-2, with a possible D match to TRBD1 (6 bases). Germline V gene sequence: CDR1 MNHEY, CDR2 SMNVEV (reference sequence). The CDR3 totals 16 residues. Trimming took 5 bases from V and 2 from J, leaving 18 bases between them. The CDR3 sequence is CASSPTVGRGNYGYTF. The CDR3, as DNA: TGTGCCAGCAGTCCCACGGTGGGGAGGGGGAACTATGGCTACACCTTC.

This chain joins TRBV2 and TRBJ2-7; 7 positions agree with TRBD2. The CDR3 length is 14 residues. Germline CDR1 and CDR2: SNHLY and FYNNEI. With 10 bases clipped from V and 4 bases from J, the junction kept 13 bases outside the gene matches. For the CDR3, the DNA is TGTGCCACCGTGGAAGGCGGGGGTCTATACGAGCAGTACTTC. This gives the protein CATVEGGGLYEQYF.

This chain connects TRBV29-1 to TRBJ2-1; TRBD2 agrees at 13 bases. CDR1 and CDR2 from the germline V gene are SQVTM and ANQGSEA. Trimming took 5 bases from V and 7 from J; bases not matched to a gene: 5. The CDR3 extends over 14 amino acids. The CDR3 loop is CSVTGTSGVNEQFF. In DNA, the CDR3 is TGCAGCGTTACTGGGACTAGCGGGGTAAATGAGCAGTTCTTC.

This clone was picked up a small number of times. Compared with germline, one end of the junction differs, possibly owing to a read error. The CDR3: CASSLDRGRELFF. In nucleotides, the CDR3 is TGTGCTAGCAGCCTGGACAGGGGCCGGGAGCTGTTTTTT. This chain links TRBV7-7 with TRBJ2-2; TRBD1 matches at 9 bases. The germline V gene encodes CDR1 SSHAT and CDR2 FNYEAQ (reference sequence). The CDR3 loop spans 13 amino acids.

This clone was seen repeatedly, ten times or more. J is TRBJ1-6 and V is TRBV12-3 or TRBV12-4; D is unclear. The CDR3 is 13 residues long. Trimming cost V 6 bases and J 14 bases, with 17 bases left between them. CDR3 sequence (DNA): TGTGCCAGCAGCCAGGATCGGCTTTGGGCCCTCCACTTT. This codes for CASSQDRLWALHF.

This clone was seen only a few times. The CDR3 DNA is TGTGCCAGCCGGGACTCGACAATCACAGATACGCAGTATTTT. This codes for CASRDSTITDTQYF. V gene TRBV11-2 combines with J gene TRBJ2-3; possibly TRBD2 for D (6 bases). The CDR3 loop spans 14 amino acids. Germline V gives CDR1 SGHAT, CDR2 FQNNGV. V was trimmed by 8 bases and J by 2 bases, leaving 14 bases between them. Full variable domain (rest looked up from reference TRBV11-2 and TRBJ2-3): EAGVAQSPRYKIIEKRQSVAFWCNPISGHATLYWYQQILGQGPKLLIQFQNNGVVDDSQLPKDRFSAERLKGVDSTLKIQPAKLEDSAVYLCASRDSTITDTQYFGPGTRLTVL.

The rearrangement uses TRBV9 and TRBJ1-1; 7 nucleotides line up with TRBD1. The CDR3 runs 18 residues. Germline V gives CDR1 SGDLS, CDR2 YYNGEE. V was pared by 3 bases and J by 0 bases, with 14 bases of the junction left unmatched. CDR3 bases: TGTGCCAGCAGCGAGGAACGACAGGGAAAGTCAATGAACACTGAAGCTTTCTTT. Its protein is CASSEERQGKSMNTEAFF.

This sequence joins TRBV7-2 and TRBJ2-1; 16 bases match TRBD2. Germline CDR1 reads SGHTA; CDR2 reads FQGNSA. Trimming cost V 5 bases and J 11 bases; bases outside gene matches: 3. The CDR3 consists of 14 residues. CDR3 sequence: CASSPGLAGGKQFF. The CDR3 DNA is TGTGCCAGCAGCCCGGGACTAGCGGGGGGGAAGCAGTTCTTC.

The genes are TRBV9 and TRBJ2-3; possibly TRBD1 for D (6 bases). This CDR3 is built from 14 residues. V lost 3 bases, J lost 3 bases, and 11 bases lay in between. Germline V gives CDR1 SGDLS, CDR2 YYNGEE. CDR3 DNA: TGTGCCAGCAGCGCCCACAGGGTTACAGATACGCAGTATTTT. It encodes CASSAHRVTDTQYF.

A few counts support this clone. The chain combines TRBV4-2 with TRBJ2-1; 10 bases map to TRBD2. V was pared by 3 bases and J by 3 bases, with 5 bases of the junction left unmatched. The CDR3 totals 16 residues. Germline V gives CDR1 LGHNA, CDR2 YNFKEQ. Here the CDR3 reads CASSQSERGGYNEQFF. DNA for the CDR3: TGTGCCAGCAGCCAGTCCGAGCGGGGGGGCTACAATGAGCAGTTCTTC.

This clone has a single count. The J gene is TRBJ1-2, the V gene TRBV5-5, with D perhaps TRBD1 (5 bases). Germline CDR1 SGHKS, CDR2 YYEKEE (reference sequence). Trimming took 4 bases from V and 5 from J, leaving 12 bases between them. The CDR3 spans 13 residues. CDR3 sequence: CASSPGLLYGYTF. In nucleotides, the CDR3 is TGTGCCAGCAGCCCGGGACTCTTATATGGCTACACCTTC.

The J gene is TRBJ1-1, the V gene TRBV7-9; 7 positions agree with TRBD1. V was clipped by 5 bases and J by 3 bases; unmatched bases: 3. Germline values: CDR1 SEHNR, CDR2 FQNEAQ (reference sequence). The CDR3 runs to 13 residues. CDR3 residues: CASSARGDTEAFF. CDR3 nucleotide sequence: TGTGCCAGCAGCGCCAGGGGGGACACTGAAGCTTTCTTT.

Concerning this clone itself: Within the sample, other DNA sequences also encode this same CDR3. The V call is TRBV11-1, the J call TRBJ1-2; D might be TRBD1 (6 bases). CDR3 size: 13 residues. Germline CDR1 is SGHAT and CDR2 is FQDESV (reference sequence). V lost 5 bases and J 5 bases, leaving 12 bases between the germline ends. CDR3 sequence: CASSVDSLYGYTF. CDR3 bases: TGTGCCAGCAGCGTGGACAGCCTATATGGCTACACCTTC. The whole variable domain, filled in from reference TRBV11-1 and TRBJ1-2, reads EAEVAQSPRYKITEKSQAVAFWCDPISGHATLYWYRQILGQGPELLVQFQDESVVDDSQLPKDRFSAERLKGVDSTLKIQPAELGDSAMYLCASSVDSLYGYTFGSGTRLTVV.

This CDR3 reads CASSPGARNTEAFF. DNA of the CDR3: TGTGCCAGCAGCCCAGGGGCTAGGAACACTGAAGCTTTCTTT. The chain employs TRBV5-6 and TRBJ1-1, with a weak D call TRBD1 (6 bases). The CDR3 has 14 residues. Germline V gene lookup returns CDR1 SGHDT and CDR2 YYEEEE. The V gene lost 4 bases and the J gene lost 1 base, with 11 bases spanning the gap.

This clone was seen only a few times. The genes are TRBV10-2 and TRBJ2-1; 12 nucleotides align to TRBD1. V shed 5 bases, J shed 2 bases, and the junction held 7 bases outside the gene matches. This CDR3 contains 17 residues. The germline V gene has CDR1 WSHSY and CDR2 SAAADI. CDR3 region: CASSRGGTGGAYNEQFF. As DNA, the CDR3 is TGCGCCAGCAGTCGGGGCGGGACAGGGGGCGCCTACAATGAGCAGTTCTTC.

This sequence joins TRBV11-2 and TRBJ1-2, with a possible D match to TRBD1 (6 bases). CDR1 is SGHAT and CDR2 is FQNNGV in the germline V gene. Trimming removed 3 bases from V and 8 bases from J, with 13 bases in between. The CDR3 length is 13 residues. CDR3 nucleotides: TGTGCCAGCAGCTTTACAGGGTCCGACGGCTACACCTTC. Translated: CASSFTGSDGYTF.

This clone was recorded once. The chain carries TRBV3-1 (or the pseudogene TRBV3-2) and TRBJ1-1, with D perhaps matching TRBD1 (6 bases). CDR1 and CDR2 (germline): LGHDT, YNNKEL (reference sequence). V lost 4 bases to trimming and J lost 11 bases, with 20 bases between them. The CDR3 is 14 amino acids. The chain's CDR3 is CASSPGRGGGGAFF. In nucleotides, the CDR3 is TGTGCCAGCAGCCCGGGGAGGGGAGGGGGTGGCGCTTTCTTT.

The gene calls are TRBV20-1 and TRBJ1-6; D may be TRBD1 (5 bases). Trimming took off 3 bases at V and 1 base at J, with 16 bases between the two ends. From germline, CDR1 is DFQATT and CDR2 SNEGSKA (reference sequence). The CDR3 has 17 residues. Here the CDR3 DNA reads TGCAGTGCTAGTCCTATGAAAAGGGGTTCCTATAATTCACCCCTCCACTTT. It specifies CSASPMKRGSYNSPLHF.

The rearrangement joins TRBV19 to TRBJ1-2; tentative D call: TRBD1 (6 bases). The germline gives CDR1 LNHDA, CDR2 SQIVND (reference sequence). The germline V and J ends were trimmed by 4 bases and 8 bases, with 17 bases remaining between them. The CDR3 sequence is 14 residues long. The CDR3 here is CASSRRTVKEGYTF. In DNA, the CDR3 is TGTGCCAGTAGTAGAAGGACAGTGAAGGAGGGCTACACCTTC. The full variable domain, with the rest looked up from reference TRBV19 and TRBJ1-2, is DGGITQSPKYLFRKEGQNVTLSCEQNLNHDAMYWYRQDPGQGLRLIYYSQIVNDFQKGDIAEGYSVSREKKESFPLTVTSAQKNPTAFYLCASSRRTVKEGYTFGSGTRLTVV.

V gene TRBV10-2 combines with J gene TRBJ1-5; D gene uncertain. The germline V and J ends were trimmed by 1 base and 7 bases, with 14 bases remaining between them. The CDR3 sequence is 15 residues long. From germline, CDR1 is WSHSY and CDR2 SAAADI. The CDR3 here is CASSEYRQDSQPQHF. DNA of the CDR3: TGCGCCAGCAGTGAGTATCGGCAGGATTCCCAGCCCCAGCATTTT.

The CDR3 DNA reads TGTGCCAGTAGTAATCGGGGGGCCGGAGGAGATCAGCCCCAGCATTTT. Translating gives CASSNRGAGGDQPQHF. The chain joins TRBV19 to TRBJ1-5; D is possibly TRBD1 (6 bases). The V and J ends lost 4 bases and 5 bases respectively, with 18 bases between them. The V gene's germline CDR1 is LNHDA and CDR2 SQIVND (reference sequence). The CDR3 extends over 16 amino acids.

The CDR3 loop is CASSLTGELFF. CDR3 nucleotide sequence: TGTGCCAGCTCCCTCACCGGGGAGCTGTTTTTT. V is TRBV18 and J is TRBJ2-2; the D is unclear. The CDR3 consists of 11 residues. Germline CDR1 and CDR2: KGHSH and LQKENI. Trimming took 6 bases from V and 4 from J, leaving 3 bases between them.

The chain joins TRBV5-1 to TRBJ1-2, with D maybe TRBD1 (5 bases). Germline lookup yields CDR1 SGHRS and CDR2 YFSETQ. Trimming left V 0 bases short and J 2 bases short, with 20 bases between. This CDR3 has 18 residues. CDR3 sequence reads: CASSLGSASQEENYGYTF. Here the CDR3 DNA reads TGCGCCAGCAGCTTGGGAAGTGCCTCACAGGAAGAAAACTATGGCTACACCTTC. Together with reference TRBV5-1 and TRBJ1-2, the CDR3 gives the full variable domain: KAGVTQTPRYLIKTRGQQVTLSCSPISGHRSVSWYQQTPGQGLQFLFEYFSETQRNKGNFPGRFSGRQFSNSRSEMNVSTLELGDSALYLCASSLGSASQEENYGYTFGSGTRLTVV.

The rearrangement uses TRBV5-1 and TRBJ2-1; 10 bases line up with TRBD2. The J segment lost 6 bases and the V segment lost 0 bases, leaving 9 bases of the junction unmatched. This CDR3 region has 17 residues. CDR1 and CDR2 from the germline V gene are SGHRS and YFSETQ. This CDR3 reads CASSLAPGAGGTNEQFF. CDR3 nucleotides: TGCGCCAGCAGCTTGGCGCCCGGAGCGGGGGGGACCAATGAGCAGTTCTTC.

The rearrangement links TRBV5-4 to TRBJ1-2, with D perhaps TRBD1 (6 bases). This CDR3 is 14 amino acids long. V dropped 4 bases and J dropped 2 bases, with 12 bases sitting between them. CDR1 SGHNT and CDR2 YYREEE come from the germline V gene (reference sequence). Written as DNA, the CDR3 is TGTGCCAGCAGCCTGGACAGACCGAACTATGGCTACACCTTC. Protein product: CASSLDRPNYGYTF.

The CDR3 protein is CASRSGTGGIQPQHF. The CDR3 coding sequence is TGTGCCAGCAGGTCCGGGACAGGGGGCATTCAGCCCCAGCATTTT. The chain links TRBV6-5 to TRBJ1-5, with 12 bases fitting TRBD1. The junction had 6 bases not matched to a gene; V was cut back by 6 bases and J by 6 bases. The germline CDR1 and CDR2 sequences are MNHEY and SVGAGI. The CDR3 extends over 15 amino acids.

The V gene is TRBV20-1, the J gene TRBJ1-5, with no clear D. The CDR3 runs 16 residues. The V end was cut by 3 bases, the J end by 0 bases, with 15 bases between. Per the germline V gene, CDR1 is DFQATT and CDR2 is SNEGSKA (reference sequence). The CDR3, as DNA: TGCAGTGCTAGTAAGGGCGGGATATATAGCAATCAGCCCCAGCATTTT. Its translation is CSASKGGIYSNQPQHF.

The gene calls are TRBV10-3 and TRBJ1-2; D is ambiguous. Trimming cost V 3 bases and J 9 bases, with 8 bases left between them. Germline V gene data show CDR1 as ENHRY and CDR2 as SYGVKD. CDR3 length equals 11 residues. For the CDR3, the DNA is TGTGCCATCAGTGAACGGGGAAGCTACACCTTC. Amino acids: CAISERGSYTF.

This rearrangement joins TRBV28 to TRBJ1-1, with D tentatively TRBD1 (5 bases). This CDR3 comprises 14 residues. Germline V gene sequence: CDR1 MDHEN, CDR2 SYDVKM. The germline V and J ends were trimmed by 5 bases and 2 bases, with 12 bases remaining between them. In nucleotides, the CDR3 is TGTGCCAGCAGTATCATCAGGGCCAACACTGAAGCTTTCTTT. It translates to CASSIIRANTEAFF.